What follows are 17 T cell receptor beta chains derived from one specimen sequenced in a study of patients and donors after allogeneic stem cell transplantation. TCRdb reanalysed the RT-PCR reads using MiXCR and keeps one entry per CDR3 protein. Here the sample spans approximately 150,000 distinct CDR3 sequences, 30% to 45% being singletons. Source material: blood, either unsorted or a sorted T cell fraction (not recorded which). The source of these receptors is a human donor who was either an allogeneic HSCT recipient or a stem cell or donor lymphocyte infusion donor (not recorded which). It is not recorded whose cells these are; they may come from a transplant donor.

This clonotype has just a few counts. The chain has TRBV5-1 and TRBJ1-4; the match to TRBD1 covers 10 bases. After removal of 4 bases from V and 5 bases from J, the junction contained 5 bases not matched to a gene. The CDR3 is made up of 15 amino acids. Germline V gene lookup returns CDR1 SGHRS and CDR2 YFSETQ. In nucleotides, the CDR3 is TGCGCCAGCAGCCCCCGGACAGGGGGAAATGAAAAACTGTTTTTT. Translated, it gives CASSPRTGGNEKLFF.

The CDR3 region has the DNA TGTGCCAGCAGTTTGAACAGAGGACTAGCGAGTGGAGAGACCCAGTACTTC. Encoded protein: CASSLNRGLASGETQYF. The J gene is TRBJ2-5, the V gene TRBV27; 9 bases map to TRBD2. There are 17 residues in the CDR3. With V trimmed by 3 bases and J by 4 bases, 12 bases remained unmatched. Germline V lookup: CDR1 MNHEY, CDR2 SMNVEV (reference sequence).

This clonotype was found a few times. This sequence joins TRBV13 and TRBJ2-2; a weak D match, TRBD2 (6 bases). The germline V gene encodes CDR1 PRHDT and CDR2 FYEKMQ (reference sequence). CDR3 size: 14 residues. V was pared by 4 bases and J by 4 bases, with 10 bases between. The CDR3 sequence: CASSSGLTTGELFF. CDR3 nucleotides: TGTGCCAGCAGCTCGGGACTGACCACCGGGGAGCTGTTTTTT.

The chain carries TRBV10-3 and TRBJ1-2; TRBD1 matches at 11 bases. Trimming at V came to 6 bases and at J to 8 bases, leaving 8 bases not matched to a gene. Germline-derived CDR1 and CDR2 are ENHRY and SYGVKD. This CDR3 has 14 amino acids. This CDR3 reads CAISPGQGEEGYTF. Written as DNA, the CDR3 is TGTGCCATCAGCCCGGGACAGGGGGAAGAAGGCTACACCTTC.

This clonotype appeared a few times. Written as DNA, the CDR3 is TGCAGTGCCTCCGAACGGGGGAACTATGGCTACACCTTC. It translates to CSASERGNYGYTF. The chain carries TRBV20-1 and TRBJ1-2, with a possible D match to TRBD1 (5 bases). The ends were cut back, 6 bases at V and 2 bases at J, with 13 bases in the middle. CDR1 is DFQATT and CDR2 is SNEGSKA in the germline V gene (reference sequence). The CDR3 spans 13 residues.

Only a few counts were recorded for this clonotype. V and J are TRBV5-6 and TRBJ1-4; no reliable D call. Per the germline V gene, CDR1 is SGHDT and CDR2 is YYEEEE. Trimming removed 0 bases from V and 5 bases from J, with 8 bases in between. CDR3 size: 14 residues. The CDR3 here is CASSLGTVNEKLFF. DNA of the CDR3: TGTGCCAGCAGCTTGGGGACGGTAAATGAAAAACTGTTTTTT.

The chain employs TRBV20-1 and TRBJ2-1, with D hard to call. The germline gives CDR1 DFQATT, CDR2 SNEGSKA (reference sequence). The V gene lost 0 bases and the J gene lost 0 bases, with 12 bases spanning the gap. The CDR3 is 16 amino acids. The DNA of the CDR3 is TGCAGTGCTAGAGATCTCGGCCAGAGCTCCTACAATGAGCAGTTCTTC. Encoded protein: CSARDLGQSSYNEQFF.

CDR3 nucleotides: TGCAGTGCTACGCCGGGACACCTGAATTCACCCCTCCACTTT. The encoded protein is CSATPGHLNSPLHF. This chain connects TRBV20-1 to TRBJ1-6; D might be TRBD1 (6 bases). The CDR3 runs 14 residues. Trimming cost V 4 bases and J 7 bases, with 14 bases left between them. Germline CDR1 reads DFQATT; CDR2 reads SNEGSKA (reference sequence).

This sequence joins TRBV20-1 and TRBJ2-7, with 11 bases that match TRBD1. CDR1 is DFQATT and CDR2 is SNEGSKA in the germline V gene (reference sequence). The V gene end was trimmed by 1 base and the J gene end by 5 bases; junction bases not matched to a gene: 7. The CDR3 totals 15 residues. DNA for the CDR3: TGCAGTGCTAGAGCCCGGACAGGGGGCTTCAACGAGCAGTACTTC. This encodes CSARARTGGFNEQYF.

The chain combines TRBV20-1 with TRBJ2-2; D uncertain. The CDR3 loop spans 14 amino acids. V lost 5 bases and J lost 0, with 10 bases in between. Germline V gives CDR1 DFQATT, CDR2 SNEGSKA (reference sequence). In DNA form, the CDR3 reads TGCAGTGCTTCCTTGGTTGCGAACACCGGGGAGCTGTTTTTT. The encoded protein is CSASLVANTGELFF.

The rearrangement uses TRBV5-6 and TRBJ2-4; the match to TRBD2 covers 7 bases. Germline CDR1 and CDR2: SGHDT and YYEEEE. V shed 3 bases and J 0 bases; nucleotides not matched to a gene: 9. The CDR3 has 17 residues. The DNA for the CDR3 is TGTGCCAGCAGCTACGTCGGGACTACACTAGCCAAAAACATTCAGTACTTC. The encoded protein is CASSYVGTTLAKNIQYF.

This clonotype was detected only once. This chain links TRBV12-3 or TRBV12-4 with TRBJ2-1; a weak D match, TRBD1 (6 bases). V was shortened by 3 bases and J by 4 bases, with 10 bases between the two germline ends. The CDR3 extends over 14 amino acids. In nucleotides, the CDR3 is TGTGCCAGCAGTTTGGGGGACACTTACAATGAGCAGTTCTTC. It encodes CASSLGDTYNEQFF.

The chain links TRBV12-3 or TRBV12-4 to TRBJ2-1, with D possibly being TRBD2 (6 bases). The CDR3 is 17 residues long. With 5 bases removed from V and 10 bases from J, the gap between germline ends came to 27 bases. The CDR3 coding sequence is TGTGCCAGCAGTCCCCATTCGGGAGCGAGTACGCCATGGGAGCAGTTCTTC. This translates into CASSPHSGASTPWEQFF.

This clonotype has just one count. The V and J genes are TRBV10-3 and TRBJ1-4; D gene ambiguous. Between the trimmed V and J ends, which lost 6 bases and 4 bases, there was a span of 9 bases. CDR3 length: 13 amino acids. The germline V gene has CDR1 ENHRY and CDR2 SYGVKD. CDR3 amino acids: CAISPEINEKLFF. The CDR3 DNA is TGTGCCATCAGCCCTGAGATTAATGAAAAACTGTTTTTT.

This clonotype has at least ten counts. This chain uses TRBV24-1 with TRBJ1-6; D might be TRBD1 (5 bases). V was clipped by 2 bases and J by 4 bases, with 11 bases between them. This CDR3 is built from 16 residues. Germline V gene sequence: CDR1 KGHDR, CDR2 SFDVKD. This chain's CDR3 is CATSDSTQGYNSPLHF. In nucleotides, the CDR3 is TGTGCCACCAGTGATTCTACTCAGGGTTATAATTCACCCCTCCACTTT.

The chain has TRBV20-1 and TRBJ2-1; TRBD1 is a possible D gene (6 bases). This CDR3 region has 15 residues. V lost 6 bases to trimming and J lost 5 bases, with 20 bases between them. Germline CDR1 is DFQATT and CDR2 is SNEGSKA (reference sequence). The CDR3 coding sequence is TGCAGTGCCACCTCCCTACAGGGACGAAACAATGAGCAGTTCTTC. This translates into CSATSLQGRNNEQFF.

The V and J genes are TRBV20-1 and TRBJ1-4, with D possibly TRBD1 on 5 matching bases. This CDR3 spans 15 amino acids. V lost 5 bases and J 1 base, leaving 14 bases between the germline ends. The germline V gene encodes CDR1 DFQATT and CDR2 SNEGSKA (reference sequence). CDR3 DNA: TGCAGTGCTCCCGGGGCAGGTCTAACTAATGAAAAACTGTTTTTT. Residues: CSAPGAGLTNEKLFF.